The 24 T cell receptor beta chains in this list originate from one sample, sequenced in a study of T cell repertoires in cytomegalovirus infection. The antigens these receptors bind are not known. Using its own MiXCR run on the reads, TCRdb lists one record per CDR3 protein. This table has a few hundred thousand distinct CDR3 sequences, roughly 29% appearing once. Sequenced here: cultured PBMCs, sampled from culture after CMV antigen stimulation. The receptors were gathered from a human donor in good health (CMV status not recorded). Some clones in this sample may be carry-over from other donors' samples.

This clonotype was found a few times. The V gene is TRBV28, the J gene TRBJ2-7, with a possible D match to TRBD2 (5 bases). The CDR3 totals 14 residues. Germline V CDR1 and CDR2: MDHEN, SYDVKM. Trimming cost V 3 bases and J 6 bases, with 15 bases left between them. The CDR3 spells CASSLSGLLGEQYF. CDR3 in DNA: TGTGCCAGCAGTTTGAGCGGTTTGCTGGGCGAGCAGTACTTC.

This clonotype occurred once. This chain uses TRBV28 with TRBJ2-7, with a tentative D call TRBD1 (5 bases). The CDR3 covers 14 residues. Germline values: CDR1 MDHEN, CDR2 SYDVKM. V was clipped by 5 bases and J by 2 bases, with 13 bases between them. The CDR3 DNA follows: TGTGCCAGCAGTCCCAGGACATTAGCCTACGAGCAGTACTTC. This gives the protein CASSPRTLAYEQYF.

This clonotype was found a few times. The genes are TRBV5-1 and TRBJ2-3, with 11 nucleotides matching TRBD2. Germline assignment: CDR1 SGHRS and CDR2 YFSETQ. The CDR3 sequence is 15 residues long. V lost 4 bases, J lost 3 bases, and 4 bases stayed unmatched. The CDR3 DNA reads as TGCGCCAGCAGCCGATGGACTAGCGGGACAGATACGCAGTATTTT. This encodes CASSRWTSGTDTQYF. The full variable domain, with the rest looked up from reference TRBV5-1 and TRBJ2-3, is KAGVTQTPRYLIKTRGQQVTLSCSPISGHRSVSWYQQTPGQGLQFLFEYFSETQRNKGNFPGRFSGRQFSNSRSEMNVSTLELGDSALYLCASSRWTSGTDTQYFGPGTRLTVL.

This clonotype was counted between two and nine times. The chain joins TRBV7-6 to TRBJ2-1, with TRBD2 matching over 7 bases. Losses at the gene ends were 11 bases for V and 0 bases for J; bases not matched to a gene: 7. The CDR3 consists of 14 residues. From germline, CDR1 is SGHVS and CDR2 FNYEAQ. The CDR3 DNA sequence: TGTGCCGAGAGCGGGGCACCCTCCTACAATGAGCAGTTCTTC. Residues: CAESGAPSYNEQFF.

V usage is TRBV3-1 and J usage is TRBJ1-6; D is possibly TRBD1 (6 bases). This CDR3 has 15 amino acids. V lost 0 bases to trimming and J lost 7 bases, with 10 bases between them. CDR1 is LGHDT and CDR2 is YNNKEL in the germline V gene (reference sequence). The CDR3 loop is CASSQDWGPNSPLHF. The CDR3 DNA follows: TGTGCCAGCAGCCAAGATTGGGGGCCGAATTCACCCCTCCACTTT.

In its sample, this clonotype was seen a few times. This chain links TRBV29-1 with TRBJ2-1; TRBD2 is a possible D gene (5 bases). Trimming pared 4 bases from V and 1 base from J, leaving 14 bases between. CDR3 length: 15 residues. Germline values: CDR1 SQVTM, CDR2 ANQGSEA. CDR3 residues: CSVVKRTSSYNEQFF. As DNA, the CDR3 is TGCAGCGTTGTCAAGCGGACTTCATCCTACAATGAGCAGTTCTTC.

This clonotype was picked up many times. This chain links TRBV11-2 with TRBJ2-1, with 13 bases matching TRBD2. V lost 2 bases and J lost 10; bases outside the gene matches: 20. The CDR3 runs 20 residues. CDR1 and CDR2 (germline): SGHAT, FQNNGV. CDR3 loop: CASSLKPSDTSGGAAREQFF. CDR3 in DNA: TGTGCCAGCAGCTTAAAACCCAGCGACACTAGCGGGGGGGCCGCTAGGGAGCAGTTCTTC. The whole variable domain, filled in from reference TRBV11-2 and TRBJ2-1, reads EAGVAQSPRYKIIEKRQSVAFWCNPISGHATLYWYQQILGQGPKLLIQFQNNGVVDDSQLPKDRFSAERLKGVDSTLKIQPAKLEDSAVYLCASSLKPSDTSGGAAREQFFGPGTRLTVL.

The chain links TRBV28 to TRBJ1-1; D remains unclear. There are 14 residues in the CDR3. The germline V and J ends were trimmed by 1 base and 5 bases, with 11 bases remaining between them. The germline CDR1 and CDR2 sequences are MDHEN and SYDVKM. CDR3 DNA sequence: TGTGCCAGCAGTTTATCGCTGGTCCGGACTGAAGCTTTCTTT. Encoded protein: CASSLSLVRTEAFF.

This clonotype was seen just once. At one of its ends the junction is not consistent with the germline gene, which may arise from a read error. The rearrangement joins TRBV25-1 to TRBJ1-4; D gene ambiguous. The CDR3 runs to 15 residues. Germline CDR1 MGHDK, CDR2 SYGVNS. The CDR3 is CASSDPGDTNEKQFF. The CDR3 DNA is TGTGCCAGCAGTGACCCGGGCGACACCAATGAAAAACAGTTTTTT.

The chain uses TRBV7-2 and TRBJ2-3; TRBD2 might be the D (6 bases). V gave up 5 bases and J gave up 6 bases, with 21 bases separating them. The CDR3 extends over 16 amino acids. The germline CDR1 and CDR2 sequences are SGHTA and FQGNSA. DNA of the CDR3: TGTGCCAGCAGCCGGAACTCCCGGGACTCCCTGGATACGCAGTATTTT. Translating it yields CASSRNSRDSLDTQYF.

This sequence joins TRBV20-1 and TRBJ1-2; TRBD1 matches 8 bases. This CDR3 region has 13 residues. The trim removed 0 bases at V and 7 bases at J, leaving 4 bases unmatched. Per the germline V gene, CDR1 is DFQATT and CDR2 is SNEGSKA (reference sequence). The CDR3 loop is CSARDLTGVGYTF. In nucleotides, the CDR3 is TGCAGTGCTAGAGACTTGACAGGGGTTGGCTACACCTTC.

This clonotype was detected many times. The chain is built from TRBV7-2 and TRBJ2-5, with D perhaps being TRBD1 or TRBD2 (5 bases each). Germline CDR1 reads SGHTA; CDR2 reads FQGNSA. There are 14 residues in the CDR3. Trimming left V 1 base short and J 5 bases short, with 11 bases between. The CDR3: CASSLDWDRETQYF. CDR3 sequence (DNA): TGTGCCAGCAGCTTAGATTGGGACCGGGAGACCCAGTACTTC.

V gene TRBV4-2 combines with J gene TRBJ2-1; D is unclear. CDR3 length equals 14 residues. CDR1 is LGHNA, CDR2 YNFKEQ, per germline. Trimming shortened V by 1 base and J by 5 bases, and 9 bases separated the two germline ends. DNA for the CDR3: TGTGCCAGCAGCCAAGTCGCTGACAACAATGAGCAGTTCTTC. Its translation: CASSQVADNNEQFF.

This chain links TRBV4-1 with TRBJ2-1; no clear D. CDR3 length: 16 amino acids. Germline lookup yields CDR1 MGHRA and CDR2 YSYEKL. The ends were cut back, 1 base at V and 5 bases at J, with 15 bases in the middle. CDR3 residues: CASSQGAWGLNNEQFF. CDR3 DNA sequence: TGCGCCAGCAGCCAAGGTGCGTGGGGATTGAACAATGAGCAGTTCTTC.

The chain is built from TRBV28 and TRBJ1-1; D is perhaps TRBD1 (5 bases). V was cut by 5 bases and J by 2 bases, with 15 bases left in between. Germline V gene lookup returns CDR1 MDHEN and CDR2 SYDVKM. This CDR3 is 15 amino acids long. CDR3 DNA: TGTGCCAGCAGTCGAGCCGGGACCGATAACACTGAAGCTTTCTTT. As protein: CASSRAGTDNTEAFF.

This clonotype came up a few times. The rearrangement uses TRBV6-1 and TRBJ1-1, with TRBD1 identical over 9 bases. Germline values: CDR1 MNHNS, CDR2 SASEGT. The CDR3 runs 13 residues. Trimming removed 6 bases from V and 3 bases from J; junction bases left unmatched: 2. CDR3 sequence reads: CASRYRGHTEAFF. Here the CDR3 DNA reads TGTGCCAGCAGGTACAGGGGGCACACTGAAGCTTTCTTT.

This clonotype was found a few times. This chain joins TRBV28 and TRBJ1-1; D gene ambiguous. Trimming took off 5 bases at V and 4 bases at J, with 14 bases between the two ends. Germline V CDR1 and CDR2: MDHEN, SYDVKM. This CDR3 has 14 residues. The CDR3: CASSLEEGTTEAFF. DNA of the CDR3: TGTGCCAGCAGTCTCGAAGAGGGAACCACTGAAGCTTTCTTT.

This rearrangement joins TRBV7-9 to TRBJ1-2; unclear D gene. CDR3 length: 11 amino acids. The germline V gene has CDR1 SEHNR and CDR2 FQNEAQ (reference sequence). Trimming took off 5 bases at V and 5 bases at J, with 6 bases between the two ends. CDR3 sequence: CASSDRYGYTF. Here the CDR3 DNA reads TGTGCCAGCAGCGACCGGTATGGCTACACCTTC.

This clonotype was observed a few times. The chain carries TRBV30 and TRBJ1-6; TRBD1 aligns across 10 bases. The CDR3 sequence is 13 residues long. With V trimmed by 2 bases and J by 11 bases, 3 bases remained unmatched. From germline, CDR1 is GTSNPN and CDR2 SVGIG (reference sequence). The CDR3 region has the DNA TGTGCCTGGAGTAGGGACAGGGGTACACCCCTCCACTTT. Its protein product is CAWSRDRGTPLHF.

This clonotype was observed a few times. The V gene is TRBV7-9, the J gene TRBJ2-2; 14 bases are a match to TRBD2. CDR3 length equals 19 residues. J was trimmed by 3 bases and V by 4 bases; bases with no gene match: 10. Germline V gene data show CDR1 as SEHNR and CDR2 as FQNEAQ (reference sequence). The CDR3 here is CASSSPGLAGVGDTGELFF. CDR3 in DNA: TGTGCCAGCAGCTCACCGGGACTAGCGGGAGTGGGGGACACCGGGGAGCTGTTTTTT.

This clonotype was counted between two and nine times. This chain connects TRBV27 to TRBJ2-1; 7 nucleotides align to TRBD2. Trimming cost V 5 bases and J 6 bases; bases outside gene matches: 7. CDR1 MNHEY and CDR2 SMNVEV come from the germline V gene (reference sequence). CDR3 length: 14 amino acids. CDR3 loop: CASSAPGLLNEQFF. The CDR3 DNA reads TGTGCCAGCAGTGCCCCGGGACTACTCAATGAGCAGTTCTTC.

This clonotype was detected only a few times. The chain is built from TRBV12-3 or TRBV12-4 and TRBJ2-3; TRBD1 or TRBD2 may be the D gene (5 bases each). The V gene lost 2 bases and the J gene lost 6 bases, with 12 bases spanning the gap. CDR3 size: 14 residues. The CDR3 DNA reads as TGTGCCAGCAGTTTAATGCAGGGCGGGGATACGCAGTATTTT. Residues: CASSLMQGGDTQYF.

This clonotype was seen more than once but under ten times. V usage is TRBV5-5 and J usage is TRBJ1-1; TRBD1 aligns across 10 bases. Trimming cost V 4 bases and J 10 bases; bases outside gene matches: 10. Germline assignment: CDR1 SGHKS and CDR2 YYEKEE (reference sequence). CDR3 size: 14 residues. CDR3 DNA sequence: TGTGCCAGCAGCCTAACGGGACAGGGGCGTTTAGCTTTCTTT. Protein sequence: CASSLTGQGRLAFF. The variable domain in full, with the rest retrieved from reference TRBV5-5 and TRBJ1-1, is DAGVTQSPTHLIKTRGQQVTLRCSPISGHKSVSWYQQVLGQGPQFIFQYYEKEERGRGNFPDRFSARQFPNYSSELNVNALLLGDSALYLCASSLTGQGRLAFFGQGTRLTVV.

V usage is TRBV7-8 and J usage is TRBJ1-2; D is unresolved. V lost 3 bases to trimming and J lost 6 bases, with 14 bases between them. Germline V lookup: CDR1 SGHVS, CDR2 FQNEAQ. The CDR3 length is 14 residues. CDR3 residues: CASSFSSGRDGYTF. As DNA, the CDR3 is TGTGCCAGCAGCTTCTCCTCCGGGAGGGATGGCTACACCTTC.